Below are 29 T cell receptor beta chains sequenced from a single sample in a study of primary melanoma T cells and metastatic recurrence (dated by TCRdb to the early 2020s). Library prep was done by the immunoSEQ multiplex PCR assay. This is the immuneACCESS table as TCRdb keeps it, with only in-frame sequences that have V and J called. A part of the clones is gone; compared with another copy, unresolved V genes explain less than half, and the rest is unexplained. The sample table contains several hundred clones; only one count was recorded for roughly 90% of them. The top ten clones comprise about 10% of the sample. Sequences were obtained from melanoma tumor tissue. The receptors stem from a human donor with melanoma.

The chain is built from TRBV6-8 and TRBJ1-2; no clear D gene. The CDR3 has 13 amino acids. The germline V and J ends were trimmed by 3 bases and 1 base, with 6 bases remaining between them. Germline V gives CDR1 MNHGY, CDR2 SAAAGT. The CDR3 spells CASSYRVNYGYTF. CDR3 coding DNA: TGTGCCAGCAGTTATAGGGTTAACTATGGCTACACCTTC.

The chain uses TRBV29-1 and TRBJ1-1; 8 bases line up with TRBD1. The CDR3 covers 15 residues. V shed 4 bases and J 5 bases; nucleotides not matched to a gene: 12. Germline V gives CDR1 SQVTM, CDR2 ANQGSEA. CDR3 sequence reads: CSVVGLTGVYTEAFF. Here the CDR3 DNA reads TGCAGCGTTGTCGGTTTGACAGGGGTGTATACTGAAGCTTTCTTT.

The chain joins TRBV18 to TRBJ2-1, with a possible D match to TRBD2 (6 bases). Trimming removed 2 bases from V and 7 bases from J, with 9 bases in between. The CDR3 has 13 amino acids. CDR1 is KGHSH, CDR2 LQKENI, per germline. The CDR3 bases are TGTGCCAGCTCACCAACCGGGGGAAATGAGCAGTTCTTC. This codes for CASSPTGGNEQFF.

J is TRBJ2-2 and V is TRBV5-1; 8 positions match TRBD2. This CDR3 is built from 16 residues. Germline assignment: CDR1 SGHRS and CDR2 YFSETQ. V shed 1 base and J 6 bases; nucleotides not matched to a gene: 8. CDR3 bases: TGCGCCAGCAGCTTGAATCGGGGGGGCCCCCCCGGGGAGCTGTTTTTT. It yields the protein CASSLNRGGPPGELFF.

This chain uses TRBV6-8 with TRBJ2-1; tentatively, D is TRBD1 or TRBD2 (6 bases each). Germline loops: CDR1 MNHGY, CDR2 SAAAGT. Deletions cut 8 bases from V and 6 bases from J, with 20 bases between. CDR3 size: 15 residues. CDR3 coding DNA: TGTGCCAGCTTCTCCTCCTGGAGGGGGTCCAATGAGCAGTTCTTC. Translated: CASFSSWRGSNEQFF.

J is TRBJ2-3 and V is TRBV18; D unclear. From germline, CDR1 is KGHSH and CDR2 LQKENI. The V end lost 3 bases, the J end lost 1 base, and 8 bases lay between the germline ends. The CDR3 consists of 14 residues. The CDR3 nucleotides are TGTGCCAGCTCACCGAGGTTTGGCACAGATACGCAGTATTTT. Residues: CASSPRFGTDTQYF.

The rearrangement joins TRBV18 to TRBJ2-7; D is perhaps TRBD1 (5 bases). The CDR3 is 16 residues long. Germline assignment: CDR1 KGHSH and CDR2 LQKENI. Trimming took off 2 bases at V and 5 bases at J, with 19 bases between the two ends. The CDR3 loop is CASSPFELQGRDEQYF. The CDR3 coding sequence is TGTGCCAGCTCACCATTTGAGCTGCAGGGCCGGGACGAGCAGTACTTC.

This clone was detected only once. The CDR3, as DNA: TGTGCCAGCAGCTTGGGTCGCCTTTCCGGGATCCAGTACTTC. It codes for CASSLGRLSGIQYF. The V and J genes are TRBV7-6 and TRBJ2-5, with a tentative D call TRBD2 (5 bases). This CDR3 is built from 14 residues. Germline V gene data show CDR1 as SGHVS and CDR2 as FNYEAQ. V was shortened by 3 bases and J by 10 bases, with 18 bases between the two germline ends. Full variable domain (missing parts from reference TRBV7-6 and TRBJ2-5): GAGVSQSPRYKVTKRGQDVALRCDPISGHVSLYWYRQALGQGPEFLTYFNYEAQQDKSGLPNDRFSAERPEGSISTLTIQRTEQRDSAMYRCASSLGRLSGIQYFGPGTRLLVL.

On this clone itself: At one boundary the junction diverges from the germline segment, which might be a read error. The rearrangement links TRBV11-3 to TRBJ1-6; 7 positions agree with TRBD1. Germline V lookup: CDR1 SGHNT, CDR2 YENEEA. There are 15 residues in the CDR3. The chain's CDR3 is CASSPTGIGNSLLHF. The CDR3, as DNA: TGTGCCAGCAGCCCGACAGGGATAGGTAATTCACTCCTCCACTTT.

The chain is built from TRBV1 and TRBJ1-2. TRBV1 is marked as a pseudogene. The CDR3 runs 17 residues. Here the CDR3 reads CASSLQMGGRLGYGYTF. The DNA of the CDR3 is TGCGCCAGCAGCTTGCAAATGGGCGGCCGGTTAGGCTATGGCTACACCTTC.

The J gene is TRBJ2-2, the V gene TRBV7-6, with D maybe TRBD2 (5 bases). Germline values: CDR1 SGHVS, CDR2 FNYEAQ. V lost 1 base to trimming and J lost 6 bases, with 9 bases between them. This CDR3 contains 14 residues. The CDR3 protein is CASSLDRGSGELFF. The DNA for the CDR3 is TGTGCCAGCAGCTTAGATCGCGGGTCCGGGGAGCTGTTTTTT. Based on the CDR3 plus reference TRBV7-6 and TRBJ2-2, the full variable domain is GAGVSQSPRYKVTKRGQDVALRCDPISGHVSLYWYRQALGQGPEFLTYFNYEAQQDKSGLPNDRFSAERPEGSISTLTIQRTEQRDSAMYRCASSLDRGSGELFFGEGSRLTVL.

This clone was observed a few times. This chain joins TRBV11-3 and TRBJ2-5; TRBD2 aligns across 7 bases. This CDR3 region has 17 residues. The V and J ends lost 5 bases and 1 base, in that order; junction bases with no gene match: 13. Germline assignment: CDR1 SGHNT and CDR2 YENEEA. CDR3 in DNA: TGTGCCAGCAGCGGGTGGGCTAGCGGAAGGGTCCAAGAGACCCAGTACTTC. Its protein product is CASSGWASGRVQETQYF.

The V and J genes are TRBV19 and TRBJ2-3, with D perhaps TRBD2 (6 bases). The germline V and J ends were trimmed by 3 bases and 1 base, with 8 bases remaining between them. The germline V gene has CDR1 LNHDA and CDR2 SQIVND (reference sequence). The CDR3 is 14 residues long. Here the CDR3 reads CASSMTSGTDTQYF. The CDR3 region has the DNA TGTGCCAGTAGTATGACTAGTGGCACAGATACGCAGTATTTT.

V and J are TRBV5-1 and TRBJ1-3, with 8 bases aligning to TRBD1. The germline gives CDR1 SGHRS, CDR2 YFSETQ. This CDR3 has 19 residues. V dropped 0 bases and J dropped 0; count of bases not matched to a gene: 11. CDR3 region: CASSLVSGQGVSSGNTIYF. CDR3 in DNA: TGCGCCAGCAGCTTGGTTTCCGGACAGGGCGTCAGCTCTGGAAACACCATATATTTT.

The rearrangement joins TRBV6-8 to TRBJ1-5, with D unresolved. Trimming removed 6 bases at V and 7 bases at J, with 16 bases between. This CDR3 comprises 14 residues. The germline CDR1 and CDR2 sequences are MNHGY and SAAAGT. The CDR3 nucleotides are TGTGCCAGCAGGGGAGGGCTATCCGGGCAGCCCCAGCATTTT. Protein sequence: CASRGGLSGQPQHF.

V gene TRBV19 combines with J gene TRBJ2-7; 12 bases align to TRBD2. Germline CDR1 reads LNHDA; CDR2 reads SQIVND (reference sequence). With V trimmed by 3 bases and J by 0 bases, 6 bases remained unmatched. The CDR3 has 17 amino acids. The CDR3 DNA sequence: TGTGCCAGTAGTATCTCGGGACTAGCGGGTTTCTCCTACGAGCAGTACTTC. Its translation: CASSISGLAGFSYEQYF.

This clone occurred a few times. The chain is built from TRBV11-3 and TRBJ2-1, with D perhaps TRBD1 (6 bases). In germline, CDR1 is SGHNT, CDR2 YENEEA. This CDR3 is 16 amino acids long. V was clipped by 6 bases and J by 1 base, with 16 bases between them. The CDR3 reads CASSYRDTLSYNEQFF. The CDR3, as DNA: TGTGCCAGCAGTTATAGGGACACGCTTTCCTACAATGAGCAGTTCTTC. Supplemented by reference TRBV11-3 and TRBJ2-1, the full variable domain reads EAGVVQSPRYKIIEKKQPVAFWCNPISGHNTLYWYLQNLGQGPELLIRYENEEAVDDSQLPKDRFSAERLKGVDSTLKIQPAELGDSAVYLCASSYRDTLSYNEQFFGPGTRLTVL.

This clone has a single count. V gene TRBV14 combines with J gene TRBJ2-7; D unclear. Germline assignment: CDR1 SGHDN and CDR2 FVKESK. Trimming stripped 6 bases from V and 3 bases from J, with 9 bases between. The CDR3 is made up of 12 amino acids. Here the CDR3 DNA reads TGTGCCAGCAGTCGACCCCGCTACGAGCAGTACGTC. Translating gives CASSRPRYEQYV.

This chain uses TRBV11-3 with TRBJ2-1; D possibly corresponds to TRBD2 (6 bases). The CDR3 runs 16 residues. V lost 4 bases, J lost 5 bases, and 18 bases lay in between. Germline V gene lookup returns CDR1 SGHNT and CDR2 YENEEA. The CDR3 region is CASSSRESGVHNEQFF. CDR3 sequence (DNA): TGTGCCAGCAGCTCAAGGGAGTCGGGGGTGCACAATGAGCAGTTCTTC.

The chain has TRBV6-8 and TRBJ1-2, with unresolved D. CDR3 size: 12 residues. Germline CDR1 is MNHGY and CDR2 is SAAAGT. V was pared by 5 bases and J by 8 bases, with 12 bases between. CDR3 residues: CASSDTPGGYTF. The CDR3 DNA follows: TGTGCCAGCAGTGACACCCCGGGGGGCTACACCTTC.

The count of this clone is one. The junction differs from germline at one of its ends, possibly a read error. The CDR3 sequence is CASSYTSSGRWGAFF. The DNA for the CDR3 is TGTGCCAGCAGTTACACCTCGTCGGGGAGGTGGGGAGCTTTTTTT. The chain is built from TRBV6-8 and TRBJ1-1; D uncertain. This CDR3 has 15 amino acids. The germline V gene encodes CDR1 MNHGY and CDR2 SAAAGT.

The V and J genes are TRBV18 and TRBJ1-6; 9 bases agree with TRBD1. Trimming at V came to 2 bases and at J to 5 bases, leaving 1 base not matched to a gene. This CDR3 contains 15 residues. CDR1 KGHSH and CDR2 LQKENI come from the germline V gene. The CDR3 nucleotides are TGTGCCAGCTCACCAGACAGGGGGAATAATTCACCCCTCCACTTT. Translated: CASSPDRGNNSPLHF.

The chain couples TRBV15 to TRBJ2-5; D remains ambiguous. The germline CDR1 and CDR2 sequences are LNHNV and YYDKDF (reference sequence). Trimming shortened V by 1 base and J by 9 bases, and 18 bases separated the two germline ends. CDR3 length: 15 amino acids. The CDR3 DNA sequence: TGTGCCACCAGCAGAGCCTTAGGCCATCCTGGGGCCCAGTACTTC. Translated, it gives CATSRALGHPGAQYF.

V is TRBV11-3 and J is TRBJ1-1; the match to TRBD1 covers 8 bases. The CDR3 runs to 14 residues. Germline V gene sequence: CDR1 SGHNT, CDR2 YENEEA. V shed 6 bases, J shed 7 bases, and the junction held 10 bases outside the gene matches. CDR3 sequence (DNA): TGTGCCAGCAGTACAGACAGGGGCCTTTATGAAGCTTTCTTT. Its translation is CASSTDRGLYEAFF. The whole variable domain, remainder taken from reference TRBV11-3 and TRBJ1-1, is EAGVVQSPRYKIIEKKQPVAFWCNPISGHNTLYWYLQNLGQGPELLIRYENEEAVDDSQLPKDRFSAERLKGVDSTLKIQPAELGDSAVYLCASSTDRGLYEAFFGQGTRLTVV.

The J gene is TRBJ2-1, the V gene TRBV28; 7 bases map to TRBD2. J lost 5 bases, V lost 2 bases, and 15 bases had no gene match. Looked up from germline, CDR1 is MDHEN and CDR2 is SYDVKM. The CDR3 has 18 amino acids. The CDR3 spells CASSLVVFGDYSNNEQFF. In nucleotides, the CDR3 is TGTGCCAGCAGTTTAGTTGTCTTCGGGGACTACTCTAACAATGAGCAGTTCTTC. The whole variable domain, remainder taken from reference TRBV28 and TRBJ2-1, is DVKVTQSSRYLVKRTGEKVFLECVQDMDHENMFWYRQDPGLGLRLIYFSYDVKMKEKGDIPEGYSVSREKKERFSLILESASTNQTSMYLCASSLVVFGDYSNNEQFFGPGTRLTVL.

The J gene is TRBJ2-1, the V gene TRBV11-3, with no clear D. Trimming pared 2 bases from V and 6 bases from J, leaving 11 bases between. This CDR3 has 14 amino acids. The germline gives CDR1 SGHNT, CDR2 YENEEA. In nucleotides, the CDR3 is TGTGCCAGCAGCTTAATTCCGGGCACCAATGAGCAGTTCTTC. It is translated as CASSLIPGTNEQFF.

The J gene is TRBJ2-7, the V gene TRBV30; D remains unclear. CDR3 length: 11 amino acids. Germline V gene data show CDR1 as GTSNPN and CDR2 as SVGIG (reference sequence). Between the trimmed V and J ends, which lost 5 bases and 7 bases, there was a span of 12 bases. CDR3 coding DNA: TGTGCCTGGGCGGCCGTTTTGGAGCAGTACTTC. Translated, it gives CAWAAVLEQYF.

The V gene is TRBV11-3, the J gene TRBJ2-5; D is possibly TRBD1 (5 bases). The V end lost 4 bases, the J end lost 3 bases, and 12 bases lay between the germline ends. CDR1 is SGHNT, CDR2 YENEEA, per germline. The CDR3 is 14 residues long. The CDR3 is CASSSRWGEETQYF. The CDR3 region has the DNA TGTGCCAGCAGCTCTCGATGGGGCGAAGAGACCCAGTACTTC.

V is TRBV6-8 and J is TRBJ1-1; perhaps TRBD1 as D (5 bases). In germline, CDR1 is MNHGY, CDR2 SAAAGT. The CDR3 is 15 amino acids. With 3 bases removed from V and 0 bases from J, the gap between germline ends came to 11 bases. This CDR3 reads CASSYGGGMNTEAFF. CDR3 DNA sequence: TGTGCCAGCAGTTATGGGGGGGGTATGAACACTGAAGCTTTCTTT.